The source of this T cell receptor beta chain is a study of a mutant IDH1 vaccine in newly diagnosed glioma. The wider study: Earlier therapy was either radiotherapy, temozolomide, or both, and most got both. Notes on the study in general: A vaccine-induced immune response developed in approximately 94% of the patients.

The sample's time point: baseline, week 1 (first vaccination visit). Treatment here: pre-vaccination baseline after standard-of-care therapy. Profiled with immunoSEQ multiplex PCR; TCRdb holds only in-frame clones, not every one. The sample carries tens of thousands of clones, around 90% recorded once. Worth noting for this clone: Its antigen is not identified.

J lost 3 bases, V lost 4 bases, and 8 bases had no gene match. This CDR3 comprises 15 residues. Germline V CDR1 and CDR2: SGHRS, YFSETQ. The origin of this receptor is a man in his fifties or sixties with glioma. V usage is TRBV5-1 and J usage is TRBJ2-7, with TRBD1 identical over 9 bases. The sample in question was PBMCs, obtained from a glioma patient treated with radiotherapy, temozolomide or both. The CDR3 sequence: CASSAGQGTIYEQYF. In DNA, the CDR3 is TGCGCCAGCAGCGCGGGACAGGGTACGATCTACGAGCAGTACTTC.